What follows is one T cell receptor (beta chain) and its context. Its antigen is unknown. The data were taken from a study of T cell responses to AZD1222 COVID-19 vaccine. Whole-study results and caveats: Sampling captured repertoires only after the peak T cell response. As reported, nearly half of all spike-specific TCRs target variant regions that are unmutated.

V lost 2 bases and J lost 7, with 11 bases in between. There are 14 residues in the CDR3. The germline V gene encodes CDR1 MNHNS and CDR2 SASEGT. Generated by immunoSEQ multiplex PCR, the TCRdb table keeps only in-frame clones and is missing some. Of 150,000 to 200,000 clones in the sample, 90% to 95% were seen once. The sample here was peripheral blood, taken on day 0 of AZD1222 vaccination. This receptor was identified in an adult in good health. V is TRBV6-1 and J is TRBJ2-2, with D possibly being TRBD1 (6 bases). The CDR3 protein is CASSEQTTGGELFF. DNA of the CDR3: TGTGCCAGCAGTGAACAGACGACAGGCGGGGAGCTGTTTTTT.